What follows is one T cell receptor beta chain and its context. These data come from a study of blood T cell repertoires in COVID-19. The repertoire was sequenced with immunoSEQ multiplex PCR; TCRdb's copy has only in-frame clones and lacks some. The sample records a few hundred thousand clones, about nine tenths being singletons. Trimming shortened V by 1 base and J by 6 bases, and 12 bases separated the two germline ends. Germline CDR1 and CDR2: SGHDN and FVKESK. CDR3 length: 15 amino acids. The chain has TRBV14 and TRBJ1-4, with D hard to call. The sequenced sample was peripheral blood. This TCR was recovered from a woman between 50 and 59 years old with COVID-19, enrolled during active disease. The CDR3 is CASSQGERRDEKLFF. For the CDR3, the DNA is TGTGCCAGCAGCCAAGGAGAGAGACGGGATGAAAAACTGTTTTTT.